The 23 T cell receptor beta chains below all came from one sample that was sequenced in a study of cytomegalovirus exposure and HLA in healthy donors. The PCR ran on 60 Vbeta and 13 Jbeta primers. The method was immunoSEQ multiplex PCR; TCRdb's version includes in-frame clones alone and lacks a portion of them. The data contain roughly 150,000 clones, 55% to 85% of them singletons. Specimen: PBMCs. The source is a middle-aged man in good health and CMV-seronegative.

J is TRBJ1-3 and V is TRBV4-1, with TRBD1 matching 8 bases. V lost 1 base, J lost 0 bases, and 2 bases stayed unmatched. From germline, CDR1 is MGHRA and CDR2 YSYEKL. The CDR3 has 16 amino acids. CDR3 residues: CASSQGTGPSGNTIYF. The DNA of the CDR3 is TGCGCCAGCAGCCAAGGGACAGGGCCCTCTGGAAACACCATATATTTT.

This clone has just a few counts. The rearrangement uses TRBV25-1 and TRBJ2-5, with 9 bases identical to TRBD1. The CDR3 spans 13 residues. After removal of 8 bases from V and 2 bases from J, the junction contained 3 bases not matched to a gene. Per germline, CDR1 MGHDK and CDR2 SYGVNS. CDR3 nucleotides: TGTGCCAGCGGTGGACAGGGGCAAGAGACCCAGTACTTC. Its protein product is CASGGQGQETQYF.

Note on this clone: The same CDR3 also results from other DNA sequences found in this sample. This chain joins TRBV7-9 and TRBJ2-5; 9 bases map to TRBD2. This CDR3 region has 17 residues. The J segment lost 2 bases and the V segment lost 0 bases, leaving 7 bases of the junction unmatched. Germline V gene data show CDR1 as SEHNR and CDR2 as FQNEAQ (reference sequence). The CDR3 here is CASSLAGLAGGQETQYF. The CDR3 DNA reads as TGTGCCAGCAGCTTAGCGGGACTAGCAGGGGGACAAGAGACCCAGTACTTC. The full variable domain, its missing parts supplied by reference TRBV7-9 and TRBJ2-5, is DTGVSQNPRHKITKRGQNVTFRCDPISEHNRLYWYRQTLGQGPEFLTYFQNEAQLEKSRLLSDRFSAERPKGSFSTLEIQRTEQGDSAMYLCASSLAGLAGGQETQYFGPGTRLLVL.

The count of this clone is one. The rearrangement joins TRBV2 to TRBJ2-1; D gene ambiguous. V was shortened by 1 base and J by 9 bases, with 10 bases between the two germline ends. CDR1 is SNHLY, CDR2 FYNNEI, per germline. This CDR3 spans 13 amino acids. The CDR3 DNA sequence: TGTGCCAGCAGTGAAGTTCCCGTGTTTGAGCAGTTCTTC. It specifies CASSEVPVFEQFF.

This clone was counted only a few times. The chain couples TRBV13 to TRBJ2-5, with D maybe TRBD2 (6 bases). Looked up from germline, CDR1 is PRHDT and CDR2 is FYEKMQ (reference sequence). The germline V and J ends were trimmed by 5 bases and 0 bases, with 10 bases remaining between them. This CDR3 has 14 residues. CDR3 amino acids: CASSRGGYQETQYF. In DNA form, the CDR3 reads TGTGCCAGCAGCCGCGGAGGGTACCAAGAGACCCAGTACTTC. Looking up the rest from reference TRBV13 and TRBJ2-5 gives the full variable domain: AAGVIQSPRHLIKEKRETATLKCYPIPRHDTVYWYQQGPGQDPQFLISFYEKMQSDKGSIPDRFSAQQFSDYHSELNMSSLELGDSALYFCASSRGGYQETQYFGPGTRLLVL.

The chain is built from TRBV30 and TRBJ2-1; the match to TRBD2 covers 16 bases. The CDR3 is made up of 16 amino acids. The junction had 8 bases not matched to a gene; V was cut back by 8 bases and J by 4 bases. CDR1 is GTSNPN and CDR2 is SVGIG in the germline V gene (reference sequence). The CDR3 nucleotides read TGTGCCGCCGGGACTAGCGGGAGGGGGATGTACAATGAGCAGTTCTTC. This sequence encodes CAAGTSGRGMYNEQFF.

The chain employs TRBV27 and TRBJ1-1; a possible D gene is TRBD1 (5 bases). The CDR3 spans 14 residues. V gave up 5 bases and J gave up 1 base, with 11 bases separating them. Germline V gene data show CDR1 as MNHEY and CDR2 as SMNVEV (reference sequence). The CDR3 DNA follows: TGTGCCAGCAGTCCCCACACAGGGAACACTGAAGCTTTCTTT. Protein: CASSPHTGNTEAFF.

This clone has only one observation. This chain connects TRBV6-1 to TRBJ2-1, with 7 bases that match TRBD2. Trimming took 7 bases from V and 7 from J; bases not matched to a gene: 7. CDR1 is MNHNS and CDR2 is SASEGT in the germline V gene. The CDR3 is 13 amino acids. For the CDR3, the DNA is TGTGCCAGCATCGCGGGAGAGGGGAATGAGCAGTTCTTC. Amino acid sequence: CASIAGEGNEQFF.

The rearrangement uses TRBV5-6 and TRBJ2-2; 7 positions agree with TRBD1. The J segment lost 1 base and the V segment lost 0 bases, leaving 0 bases of the junction unmatched. The CDR3 has 15 residues. Germline-derived CDR1 and CDR2 are SGHDT and YYEEEE. The CDR3 loop reads CASSLGQGNTGELFF. DNA of the CDR3: TGTGCCAGCAGCTTGGGACAGGGGAACACCGGGGAGCTGTTTTTT.

The CDR3 loop reads CASSQDAGPSEQYF. Here the CDR3 DNA reads TGTGCCAGCAGCCAAGATGCGGGGCCAAGCGAGCAGTACTTC. The chain joins TRBV14 to TRBJ2-7, with D maybe TRBD2 (6 bases). CDR1 and CDR2 from the germline V gene are SGHDN and FVKESK. Trimming removed 0 bases from V and 6 bases from J, with 12 bases in between. There are 14 residues in the CDR3.

The rearrangement joins TRBV5-1 to TRBJ2-3, with 15 bases matching TRBD2. There are 17 residues in the CDR3. In germline, CDR1 is SGHRS, CDR2 YFSETQ. V lost 1 base, J lost 6 bases, and 6 bases stayed unmatched. CDR3 nucleotides: TGCGCCAGCAGCTTGTCCGGGACTAGCGGGGGGCCTGATACGCAGTATTTT. Translation gives CASSLSGTSGGPDTQYF.

The genes are TRBV6-1 and TRBJ2-1; tentative D call: TRBD1 (5 bases). Germline V gene data show CDR1 as MNHNS and CDR2 as SASEGT. The CDR3 length is 15 residues. The V gene lost 6 bases and the J gene lost 0 bases, with 12 bases spanning the gap. The CDR3 DNA is TGTGCCAGCAGCTGGGGCGGTACCTCCTACAATGAGCAGTTCTTC. Its protein product is CASSWGGTSYNEQFF.

The gene calls are TRBV2 and TRBJ1-2; D is uncertain. V shed 2 bases and J shed 6 bases, with 13 bases lying between them. The CDR3 has 14 amino acids. Germline lookup yields CDR1 SNHLY and CDR2 FYNNEI. The CDR3 here is CASSESLGRNGYTF. The DNA of the CDR3 is TGTGCCAGCAGTGAAAGCTTGGGGAGAAATGGCTACACCTTC.

Here the CDR3 reads CASSYGDIQETQYF. CDR3 bases: TGTGCCAGCAGTTACGGGGACATCCAAGAGACCCAGTACTTC. The rearrangement links TRBV6-6 to TRBJ2-5; D may be TRBD1 (6 bases). Per germline, CDR1 MNHNY and CDR2 SVGAGI (reference sequence). V was trimmed by 2 bases and J by 1 base, leaving 8 bases between them. This CDR3 region has 14 residues.

The chain is built from TRBV7-6 and TRBJ2-7, with 9 bases identical to TRBD1. The CDR3 covers 16 residues. CDR1 SGHVS and CDR2 FNYEAQ come from the germline V gene. The trim removed 6 bases at V and 2 bases at J, leaving 11 bases unmatched. CDR3 DNA sequence: TGTGCCAGCAGTCTCCTATCCGGGACAGGGACCTACGAGCAGTACTTC. Encoded protein: CASSLLSGTGTYEQYF. Supplemented by reference TRBV7-6 and TRBJ2-7, the full variable domain reads GAGVSQSPRYKVTKRGQDVALRCDPISGHVSLYWYRQALGQGPEFLTYFNYEAQQDKSGLPNDRFSAERPEGSISTLTIQRTEQRDSAMYRCASSLLSGTGTYEQYFGPGTRLTVT.

In the case of this clone: One junction end does not reproduce the germline sequence, and a read error may be involved. The chain carries TRBV4-1 and TRBJ1-6, with 7 bases fitting TRBD1. The germline V gene has CDR1 MGHRA and CDR2 YSYEKL. This CDR3 comprises 15 residues. The DNA of the CDR3 is TGCGCCAGCAGCCACCCGACAGGGTCACGCTCACCCCTCAACTTT. Protein product: CASSHPTGSRSPLNF.

The chain links TRBV7-2 to TRBJ1-1; tentatively, D is TRBD1 (6 bases). This CDR3 has 13 residues. Germline CDR1 SGHTA, CDR2 FQGNSA. The ends were cut back, 4 bases at V and 1 base at J, with 7 bases in the middle. CDR3 amino acids: CASSWGQNTEAFF. CDR3 DNA sequence: TGTGCCAGCAGCTGGGGACAGAACACTGAAGCTTTCTTT.

The CDR3 here is CASSLDPGVNEQFF. The CDR3 nucleotides are TGCGCCAGCAGCTTGGATCCAGGGGTGAATGAGCAGTTCTTC. This rearrangement joins TRBV5-1 to TRBJ2-1; D perhaps matches TRBD1 (6 bases). Germline V CDR1 and CDR2: SGHRS, YFSETQ. The CDR3 consists of 14 residues. The ends were cut back, 0 bases at V and 7 bases at J, with 11 bases in the middle.

In its sample, this clone was seen once. The chain joins TRBV18 to TRBJ2-3; D possibly corresponds to TRBD2 (7 bases). This CDR3 contains 15 residues. Between the trimmed V and J ends, which lost 0 bases and 3 bases, there was a span of 10 bases. Per germline, CDR1 KGHSH and CDR2 LQKENI. CDR3 sequence (DNA): TGTGCCAGCTCACCACCGGGGGGGCGGACAGATACGCAGTATTTT. Amino acids: CASSPPGGRTDTQYF.

The CDR3 DNA follows: TGTGCCAGCTCACCGACAGGGGGCTGGGAAAAACTGTTTTTT. Translating gives CASSPTGGWEKLFF. The genes are TRBV18 and TRBJ1-4, with 10 bases matching TRBD1. This CDR3 contains 14 residues. The V segment lost 3 bases and the J segment 8 bases; nucleotides outside the gene matches: 3. CDR1 and CDR2 (germline): KGHSH, LQKENI.

The V call is TRBV28, the J call TRBJ2-7; 10 bases are a match to TRBD1. Losses at the gene ends were 6 bases for V and 9 bases for J; bases not matched to a gene: 11. The V gene's germline CDR1 is MDHEN and CDR2 SYDVKM. The CDR3 runs 14 residues. This CDR3 reads CASSSTGGWMGQYF. CDR3 DNA: TGTGCCAGCAGCTCGACAGGGGGCTGGATGGGGCAGTACTTC.

Only a few counts were recorded for this clone. V and J are TRBV5-1 and TRBJ2-7; 15 bases fit TRBD2. The V gene's germline CDR1 is SGHRS and CDR2 YFSETQ. The CDR3 is 17 amino acids. J lost 2 bases, V lost 4 bases, and 7 bases had no gene match. This CDR3 reads CASSPGLAGGTPYEQYF. The CDR3 DNA reads TGCGCCAGCAGCCCGGGACTAGCGGGGGGTACTCCCTACGAGCAGTACTTC.

This chain connects TRBV4-3 to TRBJ2-3; D is uncertain. Trimming took off 1 base at V and 3 bases at J, with 5 bases between the two ends. Germline V gene lookup returns CDR1 LGHNA and CDR2 YSLEER. The CDR3 is made up of 13 amino acids. CDR3 nucleotides: TGCGCCAGCAGCCAAGGTCTAACAGATACGCAGTATTTT. Translation: CASSQGLTDTQYF.